This T cell receptor beta chain was obtained from a study of prognosis after radiotherapy for stage I lung cancer. This clonotype came up many times. The CDR3 has 16 amino acids. Trimming at V came to 4 bases and at J to 6 bases, leaving 9 bases not matched to a gene. Germline values: CDR1 SGHRS, CDR2 YFSETQ. From genomic DNA, TCR beta CDR3 was amplified by two-round multiplex PCR. Primers (each specific to one TRBV or TRBJ gene) were used in first-round PCR. MiXCR was run by TCRdb on the multiplex PCR reads, yielding one entry per CDR3 protein. Among 15,000 to 20,000 distinct CDR3 sequences, 44% were seen once, and the ten largest hold about 39%.

The sample in question was PBMCs, obtained before or after stereotactic body radiation therapy (not recorded which). The rearrangement uses TRBV5-1 and TRBJ2-1, with TRBD1 identical over 11 bases. The receptor was isolated from a donor over 45 with non-small cell lung cancer. The CDR3 reads CASSPSGTGGGNEQFF. The CDR3 DNA follows: TGCGCCAGCAGCCCGTCCGGGACAGGGGGAGGCAATGAGCAGTTCTTC.